Listed below are T cell receptor beta chains from one sample, sequenced in a study of cytomegalovirus exposure and HLA in healthy donors. TCRdb keeps only in-frame clones here, not all; method: immunoSEQ multiplex PCR. The data contain around 100,000 clones, roughly 70% of them singletons. The specimen sequenced was PBMCs. The receptor set was obtained from a middle-aged man in good health and CMV-seronegative. Both conserved end residues are part of each CDR3. D genes are given only for firm matches. Only part of the rows carry a size: once, few, many, or a class if the clone is expanded.

d_call clone_size j_call v_call cdr3_nt cdr3_aa
TRBD2 - TRBJ2-1 TRBV29-1 TGCAGCGTTGGACGGCTAGCGGGGGGGCGCGAGCAGTTCTTC CSVGRLAGGREQFF
- - TRBJ2-1 TRBV5-1 TGCGCCAGCAGCTTGTTCGGCAATGAGCAGTTCTTC CASSLFGNEQFF
- - TRBJ2-3 TRBV7-9 TGTGCCAGCAGCTTAGCACGGAGCACAGATACGCAGTATTTT CASSLARSTDTQYF
TRBD2 few TRBJ2-7 TRBV5-5 TGTGCCAGCAGGCGCGGACTAGCGGGAGGAGGCTACGAGCAGTACTTC CASRRGLAGGGYEQYF
- few TRBJ1-4 TRBV7-3 TGTGCCAGCAGCTTAATTGCGGGCGAAAAACTGTTTTTT CASSLIAGEKLFF
TRBD2 few TRBJ2-7 TRBV27 TGTGCCAGCAGTTTAGTCGGCACTAGCGGGTACGAGCAGTACTTC CASSLVGTSGYEQYF
- - TRBJ2-5 TRBV4-2 TGTGCCAGCAGCCAAGGCAACCCGCGAAGTGGAGAGACCCAGTACTTC CASSQGNPRSGETQYF
- - TRBJ1-1 TRBV4-1 TGCGCCAGCAGCCAAGGGGTACAGGGCACTGAAGCTTTCTTT CASSQGVQGTEAFF
TRBD1 - TRBJ2-7 TRBV5-4 TGTGCCAGCAGCGAGCGACAGGGAACTTCGAGGGACGAGCAGTACTTC CASSERQGTSRDEQYF
- - TRBJ1-3 TRBV4-2 TGTGCCAGCAGCCATCGCGGGGGGGTCCGTGAGAACACCATATATTTT CASSHRGGVRENTIYF
- - TRBJ2-1 TRBV5-6 TGTGCCAGCAGCTTGGGACTAGAAAATGAGCAGTTCTTC CASSLGLENEQFF
- - TRBJ1-5 TRBV7-8 TGTGCCAGCAGCTTAGCCCCAGGGGTGGAAGGCAATCAGCCCCAGCATTTT CASSLAPGVEGNQPQHF
- - TRBJ1-1 TRBV20-1 TGCAGTGCTAGAGGACCAGCAGGAGCTTTCTTT CSARGPAGAFF
- - TRBJ2-7 TRBV30 TGTGCCTGGCAAGGTGGCCTCGGGGAGCAGTACTTC CAWQGGLGEQYF
TRBD1 - TRBJ1-1 TRBV9 TGTGCCAGCAGCGTAGAGGGACAGGGCGGAAGCACTGAAGCTTTCTTT CASSVEGQGGSTEAFF
- many TRBJ1-5 TRBV28 TGTGCCAGCCTCCTCGGCGGGCCTCGGGGACAGCCCCAGCATTTT CASLLGGPRGQPQHF
- few TRBJ1-4 TRBV11-2 TGTGCCAGCAGCCATACGGAGGGAACTAATGAAAAACTGTTTTTT CASSHTEGTNEKLFF
- - TRBJ2-7 TRBV9 TGTGCCAGCAGCGTAGCTCCTAGCCCTGCCTACGAGCAGTACTTC CASSVAPSPAYEQYF
- - TRBJ2-5 TRBV6-6 TGTGCCAGCAGTGTCCGGGAAACGGCCAGGGGGACCCAGTACTTC CASSVRETARGTQYF
TRBD1 few TRBJ2-5 TRBV10-3 TGTGCCCTCCCGGGACAGGGGTTTGAGACCCAGTACTTC CALPGQGFETQYF
- - TRBJ1-5 TRBV4-1 TGCGCCAGCAGCCAAGTACTTGGGGGAGGGCAGCCCCAGCATTTT CASSQVLGGGQPQHF
- - TRBJ1-4 TRBV7-9 TGTGCCAGCAGCCCTCGCGGGGGACACGGTATTAATGAAAAACTGTTTTTT CASSPRGGHGINEKLFF
TRBD1 - TRBJ1-3 TRBV29-1 TGCAGCGCGACAGGGTCTGGAAACACCATATATTTT CSATGSGNTIYF
TRBD1 - TRBJ2-7 TRBV19 TGTGCCAGTAGTATCGGGACAGCCTACGAGCAGTACTTC CASSIGTAYEQYF
- - TRBJ2-7 TRBV21-1 TGTGCCAGCAGCAAAGGAGGGGAGCAGTACTTC CASSKGGEQYF
TRBD2 - TRBJ2-7 TRBV6-5 TGTGCCAGCAGTTCCGCCGGCGCGGGGGCCTACGAGCAGTACTTC CASSSAGAGAYEQYF
- - TRBJ2-5 TRBV18 TGTGCCAGCTCACCGGACATCGGCCGGGAGACCCAGTACTTC CASSPDIGRETQYF
TRBD2 once TRBJ2-3 TRBV11-2 TGTGCCAGCAGCTTAATAAGACTAGCGGGGACTGTCCCAGATACGCAGTATTTT CASSLIRLAGTVPDTQYF
- - TRBJ1-3 TRBV28 TGTGCCAGCAGTTTTAGAGCAGGGGACGGAAACACCATATATTTT CASSFRAGDGNTIYF
TRBD1 few TRBJ1-5 TRBV6-5 TGTGCCAGCAGTGATGGGACAGGGAGGCAGCCCCAGCATTTT CASSDGTGRQPQHF
TRBD1 once TRBJ1-4 TRBV5-1 TGCGCCAGCAGCCCCGGGACAGGGGCTGAAAAACTGTTTTTT CASSPGTGAEKLFF
TRBD1 - TRBJ1-2 TRBV11-2 TGTGCCAGCATGGGGACAGGGGTTAAGCATGGCTACACCTTC CASMGTGVKHGYTF
TRBD1 - TRBJ1-1 TRBV29-1 TGCAGCGGGAACAGGGGGATGAACACTGAAGCTTTCTTT CSGNRGMNTEAFF
TRBD1 - TRBJ1-5 TRBV18 TGTGCCAGCTCACCCTCTGGCGGGACAGGGGGTCGGCAGCCCCAGCATTTT CASSPSGGTGGRQPQHF
- - TRBJ1-4 TRBV28 TGTGCCACTCTCGGACAGTTAAATGAAAAACTGTTTTTT CATLGQLNEKLFF